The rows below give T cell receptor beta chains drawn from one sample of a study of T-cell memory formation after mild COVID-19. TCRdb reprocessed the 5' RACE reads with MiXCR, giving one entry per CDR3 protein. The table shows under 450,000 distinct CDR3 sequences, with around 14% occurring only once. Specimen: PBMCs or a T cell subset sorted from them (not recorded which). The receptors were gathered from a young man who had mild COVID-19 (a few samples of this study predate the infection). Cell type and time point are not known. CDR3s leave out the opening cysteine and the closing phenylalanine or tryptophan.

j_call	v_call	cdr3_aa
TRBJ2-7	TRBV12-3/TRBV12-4	ASRQTGAYEQY
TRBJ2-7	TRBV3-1	ASSPGLAGEAY
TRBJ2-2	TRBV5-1	ASSQEGTGGGMAGELF
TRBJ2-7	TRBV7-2	ASSLVGGASSYEQY
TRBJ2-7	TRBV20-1	SARQYTYEQY
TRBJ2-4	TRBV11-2	ASSLGSTLLGDIQY
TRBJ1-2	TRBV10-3	AISLRDRGPNYGYT
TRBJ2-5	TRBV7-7	ASSFGTSLGETQY
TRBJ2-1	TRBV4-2	ASSQELWPGNDQF
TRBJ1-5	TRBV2	ASSEINQPQH
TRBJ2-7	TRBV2	ASSERGAYYEQY
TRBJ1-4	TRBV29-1	SGGLENEKLF
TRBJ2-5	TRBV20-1	SARGGALQETQY
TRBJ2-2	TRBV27	ASSSWTSNGELF
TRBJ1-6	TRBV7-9	ASSFHDRENSPLH
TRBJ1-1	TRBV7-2	ASSRQRSNTEAF
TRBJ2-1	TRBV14	ASSQEMLGRQQF
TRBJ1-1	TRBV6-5	ASSYSRPAGTEAF
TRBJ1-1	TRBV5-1	ASSRQAGNTEAF
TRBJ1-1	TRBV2	ASSEEGVTEAF
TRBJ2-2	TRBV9	ASSVVGQPAWGELF
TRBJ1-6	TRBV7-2	ASSSQPARNNSPLH
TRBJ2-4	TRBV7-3	ASSPLGRKLAKNIQY
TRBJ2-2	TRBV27	ASSTNGPNTGELF
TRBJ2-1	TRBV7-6	ASSRRQGATYNEQF
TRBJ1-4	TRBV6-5	ASSYSEREKLF
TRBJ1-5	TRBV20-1	SALTGLNQPQH
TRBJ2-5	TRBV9	ASSVGIAGIGETQY
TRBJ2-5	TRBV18	ASSPGLALQETQY